Listed below are T cell receptor beta chains from one sample, sequenced in a study of blood T cell repertoires in COVID-19. The protocol was immunoSEQ multiplex PCR, while the TCRdb copy is restricted to in-frame clones and leaves out a portion. Counted here are roughly 310,000 clones, around 89% occurring once; the ten biggest clones make up over 9%. The specimen was PBMCs or T cells enriched from blood (not recorded which). Receptor source: a woman in her thirties or forties who had recovered from COVID-19. Each CDR3 is given with its conserved first and last residue. A D gene is named only where the DNA matches it firmly.

d_call	v_call	j_call	cdr3_aa
NA	TRBV29-1	TRBJ2-4	CSAGGGASAKNIQYF
TRBD1	TRBV4-3	TRBJ2-2	CASSHNRGLNTGELFF
NA	TRBV5-1	TRBJ2-1	CASSTSVGTDEQFF
TRBD1	TRBV5-1	TRBJ2-2	CASSLAGQGNTGELFF
TRBD1	TRBV6-6	TRBJ2-2	CASSWDRGETGELFF
TRBD2	TRBV7-9	TRBJ2-1	CASSFSGRSYNEQFF
TRBD1	TRBV7-9	TRBJ2-7	CASSPVPGQGYEQYF
TRBD2	TRBV7-2	TRBJ2-2	CASSLKLAGAGGELFF
TRBD2	TRBV13	TRBJ2-5	CASSPRGTSGRAQETQYF
NA	TRBV20-1	TRBJ1-5	CSANRGQPQHF
TRBD2	TRBV28	TRBJ2-1	CASRSGGAYNEQFF
NA	TRBV5-1	TRBJ1-2	CASSLATGTYYGYTF
NA	TRBV6-2/TRBV6-3	TRBJ1-2	CASSYSSYGYTF
NA	TRBV3-1/TRBV3-2	TRBJ2-1	CASRDYSVDEQFF
NA	TRBV6-2/TRBV6-3	TRBJ1-5	CASSIPPGLNQPQHF
NA	TRBV9	TRBJ2-2	CASSPRGGERELFF
NA	TRBV2	TRBJ1-1	CASSERRQDTEAFF
TRBD1	TRBV4-1	TRBJ1-2	CASSQYSGGTNYGYTF
NA	TRBV30	TRBJ2-1	CAWSGTNEQFF
TRBD1	TRBV5-1	TRBJ2-7	CASSQGQGASVEQYF
TRBD1	TRBV6-6	TRBJ2-4	CASSPRDRVKNIQYF
NA	TRBV30	TRBJ1-4	CAWSDPRLGVGEKLFF
TRBD1	TRBV30	TRBJ2-7	CAWSGTGFYEQYF
TRBD2	TRBV9	TRBJ2-1	CASSVSGPSYNEQFF
TRBD2	TRBV3-1/TRBV3-2	TRBJ2-2	CASRPHATSGRARELFF
NA	TRBV29-1	TRBJ1-6	CSVERETNSPLHF
TRBD2	TRBV2	TRBJ2-7	CASSGRTSGGRHSYEQCF
NA	TRBV11-2	TRBJ2-3	CASSHRVGTDTQYF
NA	TRBV6-5	TRBJ1-1	CASRETRNTEAFF
NA	TRBV9	TRBJ2-5	CASTLPRSETQYF
NA	TRBV19	TRBJ1-1	CASSRTENTEAFF
TRBD1	TRBV19	TRBJ1-2	CASSTDRSSGYTF
TRBD1	TRBV7-2	TRBJ2-3	CASSLDRGLTDTQYF
NA	TRBV15	TRBJ2-5	CATSRQGYQETQYF
TRBD1	TRBV19	TRBJ1-3	CASSSRTGGFGNTIYF
NA	TRBV7-9	TRBJ2-2	CASSFQRGGGSNTGELFF
TRBD2	TRBV28	TRBJ2-5	CASRSYWLGATSGGQETQYF
NA	TRBV18	TRBJ1-3	CASSPLQGRTGNTIYF
TRBD2	TRBV30	TRBJ2-1	CAWSVGSGGHNEQFF
NA	TRBV13	TRBJ2-1	CASTEGGPGNEQFF